The rows below give T cell receptor beta chains drawn from one sample of a study of cytomegalovirus exposure and HLA in healthy donors. The repertoire was sequenced with immunoSEQ multiplex PCR; TCRdb's copy has only in-frame clones and lacks some. This table has some 120,000 clones, roughly 86% appearing once. The sequenced sample was PBMCs. These receptors originate from a man younger than 40 in good health and CMV-seronegative. Each CDR3 is given with its conserved first and last residue. The order of the fields is V gene, D gene, clone size, J gene, CDR3 protein, CDR3 DNA. D genes are given only for firm matches. Part of the rows lack a size; the others show once, few, many or a class for expanded clones.

V gene: TRBV6-1; D gene: TRBD2; clone size: NA; J gene: TRBJ2-1; CDR3 protein: CASSEWGLYYNEQFF; CDR3 DNA: TGTGCCAGCAGTGAATGGGGACTATACTACAATGAGCAGTTCTTC
V gene: TRBV11-2; D gene: TRBD1; clone size: NA; J gene: TRBJ1-2; CDR3 protein: CASTLSGDRLPYGYTF; CDR3 DNA: TGTGCCAGCACCCTCTCTGGGGACAGGCTACCATATGGCTACACCTTC
V gene: TRBV2; D gene: TRBD1; clone size: NA; J gene: TRBJ2-7; CDR3 protein: CASSMGTAYEQYF; CDR3 DNA: TGTGCCAGCAGTATGGGGACAGCCTACGAGCAGTACTTC
V gene: TRBV6-1; D gene: TRBD1; clone size: NA; J gene: TRBJ1-2; CDR3 protein: CASSVDRGQRLGYTF; CDR3 DNA: TGTGCCAGCAGTGTAGACAGGGGGCAGAGATTAGGCTACACCTTC
V gene: TRBV6-4; D gene: NA; clone size: few; J gene: TRBJ2-1; CDR3 protein: CASSDNGDYNEQFF; CDR3 DNA: TGTGCCAGCAGTGACAACGGGGACTACAATGAGCAGTTCTTC
V gene: TRBV6-1; D gene: TRBD2; clone size: NA; J gene: TRBJ2-3; CDR3 protein: CASSETAGGTDTQYF; CDR3 DNA: TGTGCCAGCAGTGAAACGGCGGGAGGCACAGATACGCAGTATTTT
V gene: TRBV6-6; D gene: NA; clone size: once; J gene: TRBJ1-1; CDR3 protein: CASSRTDYTEAFF; CDR3 DNA: TGTGCCAGCAGCAGGACTGATTACACTGAAGCTTTCTTT
V gene: TRBV4-2; D gene: NA; clone size: NA; J gene: TRBJ2-2; CDR3 protein: CASSPARGNGELFF; CDR3 DNA: TGTGCCAGCAGCCCAGCCCGGGGGAACGGGGAGCTGTTTTTT
V gene: TRBV5-6; D gene: TRBD1; clone size: few; J gene: TRBJ1-1; CDR3 protein: CASSLGSLGQGYTEAFF; CDR3 DNA: TGTGCCAGCAGCTTGGGGTCGTTGGGACAGGGGTACACTGAAGCTTTCTTT
V gene: TRBV30; D gene: NA; clone size: NA; J gene: TRBJ1-2; CDR3 protein: CAWRLTPTNYGYTF; CDR3 DNA: TGTGCCTGGAGATTGACTCCAACTAACTATGGCTACACCTTC
V gene: TRBV10-2; D gene: NA; clone size: NA; J gene: TRBJ2-3; CDR3 protein: CASRRLEEPLDTQYF; CDR3 DNA: TGCGCCAGCCGGAGGCTCGAGGAGCCACTTGATACGCAGTATTTT
V gene: TRBV6-5; D gene: NA; clone size: NA; J gene: TRBJ1-1; CDR3 protein: CASSYGSHRMNTEAFF; CDR3 DNA: TGTGCCAGCAGTTACGGGAGTCATCGGATGAACACTGAAGCTTTCTTT
V gene: TRBV20-1; D gene: NA; clone size: few; J gene: TRBJ1-1; CDR3 protein: CSASRVEAFF; CDR3 DNA: TGCAGTGCTAGCAGGGTTGAAGCTTTCTTT
V gene: TRBV7-3; D gene: TRBD1; clone size: few; J gene: TRBJ1-1; CDR3 protein: CASSPTGGSGAFF; CDR3 DNA: TGTGCCAGCAGCCCGACAGGGGGTTCAGGAGCTTTCTTT
V gene: TRBV7-6; D gene: NA; clone size: NA; J gene: TRBJ1-2; CDR3 protein: CASSLGGRNGYTF; CDR3 DNA: TGTGCCAGCAGCTTAGGGGGGCGGAATGGCTACACCTTC
V gene: TRBV27; D gene: TRBD1; clone size: NA; J gene: TRBJ2-7; CDR3 protein: CASSPWGQGQMGGQYF; CDR3 DNA: TGTGCCAGCAGCCCCTGGGGACAGGGGCAAATGGGGGGGCAGTACTTC
V gene: TRBV27; D gene: NA; clone size: once; J gene: TRBJ2-7; CDR3 protein: CASSLWQTYEQYF; CDR3 DNA: TGCGCCAGCAGTTTGTGGCAGACCTACGAGCAGTACTTC
V gene: TRBV6-5; D gene: NA; clone size: once; J gene: TRBJ1-2; CDR3 protein: CASRAGLNYGYTF; CDR3 DNA: TGTGCCAGCAGAGCGGGCCTCAACTATGGCTACACCTTC
V gene: TRBV25-1; D gene: TRBD2; clone size: NA; J gene: TRBJ2-4; CDR3 protein: CASSDGGVTKNIQYF; CDR3 DNA: TGTGCCAGCAGTGACGGGGGGGTTACCAAAAACATTCAGTACTTC
V gene: TRBV2; D gene: NA; clone size: NA; J gene: TRBJ1-5; CDR3 protein: CASREQGQINQPQHF; CDR3 DNA: TGTGCCAGCAGGGAGCAAGGACAGATCAATCAGCCCCAGCATTTT
V gene: TRBV7-2; D gene: TRBD2; clone size: NA; J gene: TRBJ2-4; CDR3 protein: CASSSPLAGGPVDGIQYF; CDR3 DNA: TGTGCCAGCAGCTCCCCACTAGCGGGAGGGCCAGTGGACGGCATTCAGTACTTC
V gene: TRBV5-1; D gene: TRBD2; clone size: NA; J gene: TRBJ2-3; CDR3 protein: CASSRLAESTDTQYF; CDR3 DNA: TGCGCCAGCAGCCGACTAGCGGAGTCCACAGATACGCAGTATTTT
V gene: TRBV29-1; D gene: NA; clone size: NA; J gene: TRBJ1-5; CDR3 protein: CSVVPYRLPANQPQHF; CDR3 DNA: TGCAGCGTTGTCCCCTACAGATTGCCAGCCAATCAGCCCCAGCATTTT
V gene: TRBV5-6; D gene: NA; clone size: NA; J gene: TRBJ2-3; CDR3 protein: CASSLRAGRITDTQYF; CDR3 DNA: TGTGCCAGCAGCCTGAGGGCAGGACGGATCACAGATACGCAGTATTTT
V gene: TRBV6-1; D gene: TRBD1; clone size: NA; J gene: TRBJ1-1; CDR3 protein: CASNLGDSMNTEAFF; CDR3 DNA: TGTGCCAGCAATTTAGGGGACAGCATGAACACTGAAGCTTTCTTT
V gene: TRBV10-3; D gene: TRBD2; clone size: NA; J gene: TRBJ2-7; CDR3 protein: CAIGTSVPYEQYF; CDR3 DNA: TGTGCCATAGGGACTAGCGTTCCCTACGAGCAGTACTTC
V gene: TRBV7-3; D gene: NA; clone size: NA; J gene: TRBJ2-7; CDR3 protein: CASSFIPAGEQYF; CDR3 DNA: TGTGCCAGCAGCTTCATACCCGCCGGCGAGCAGTACTTC
V gene: TRBV30; D gene: TRBD1; clone size: NA; J gene: TRBJ2-7; CDR3 protein: CAWTQGANYEQYF; CDR3 DNA: TGTGCCTGGACGCAGGGGGCGAACTACGAGCAGTACTTC
V gene: TRBV6-6; D gene: NA; clone size: few; J gene: TRBJ1-2; CDR3 protein: CASSSSRGGYGYTF; CDR3 DNA: TGTGCCAGCAGTTCGTCCAGGGGAGGGTACGGCTACACCTTC
V gene: TRBV9; D gene: NA; clone size: NA; J gene: TRBJ2-2; CDR3 protein: CASSVVPSAGDTGELFF; CDR3 DNA: TGTGCCAGCAGCGTAGTGCCCTCGGCAGGGGATACCGGGGAGCTGTTTTTT
V gene: TRBV7-2; D gene: NA; clone size: NA; J gene: TRBJ2-3; CDR3 protein: CASSLFTDTQYF; CDR3 DNA: TGTGCCAGCAGCCTGTTCACAGATACGCAGTATTTT
V gene: TRBV6-6; D gene: NA; clone size: once; J gene: TRBJ1-2; CDR3 protein: CASSFTGLGYGYTF; CDR3 DNA: TGTGCCAGCAGTTTCACTGGGCTCGGCTATGGCTACACCTTC
V gene: TRBV6-5; D gene: NA; clone size: NA; J gene: TRBJ1-2; CDR3 protein: CASSQGFYGYTF; CDR3 DNA: TGTGCCAGCAGTCAGGGTTTCTATGGCTACACCTTC
V gene: TRBV9; D gene: NA; clone size: NA; J gene: TRBJ2-7; CDR3 protein: CASSVGGLGYEQYF; CDR3 DNA: TGTGCCAGCAGCGTAGGAGGGTTAGGCTACGAGCAGTACTTC
V gene: TRBV9; D gene: NA; clone size: NA; J gene: TRBJ1-2; CDR3 protein: CASSVEGFSYGYTF; CDR3 DNA: TGTGCCAGCAGCGTAGAGGGGTTTTCTTACGGCTACACCTTC
V gene: TRBV7-9; D gene: NA; clone size: NA; J gene: TRBJ2-7; CDR3 protein: CASSPQSIYYEQYF; CDR3 DNA: TGTGCCAGCAGCCCTCAGTCGATATATTACGAGCAGTACTTC
V gene: TRBV2; D gene: NA; clone size: NA; J gene: TRBJ1-1; CDR3 protein: CASSEGLNTEAFF; CDR3 DNA: TGTGCCAGCAGTGAAGGGCTGAACACTGAAGCTTTCTTT
V gene: TRBV6-6; D gene: NA; clone size: NA; J gene: TRBJ2-1; CDR3 protein: CASSYPGLRGNEQFF; CDR3 DNA: TGTGCCAGCAGTTACCCGGGACTTCGTGGCAATGAGCAGTTCTTC
V gene: TRBV9; D gene: TRBD1; clone size: NA; J gene: TRBJ1-2; CDR3 protein: CASSGQGSYGYTF; CDR3 DNA: TGTGCCAGCAGCGGACAGGGTTCCTATGGCTACACCTTC
V gene: TRBV5-5; D gene: NA; clone size: NA; J gene: TRBJ2-7; CDR3 protein: CASSSTYEQYF; CDR3 DNA: TGTGCCAGCAGCTCAACCTACGAGCAGTACTTC
V gene: TRBV10-2; D gene: TRBD2; clone size: NA; J gene: TRBJ2-1; CDR3 protein: CASSAAAGDNEQFF; CDR3 DNA: TGCGCCAGCAGTGCTGCAGCGGGAGACAATGAGCAGTTCTTC
V gene: TRBV7-8; D gene: TRBD2; clone size: NA; J gene: TRBJ2-7; CDR3 protein: CASSRTSGSFYEQYF; CDR3 DNA: TGTGCCAGCAGCCGAACAAGCGGGAGTTTCTACGAGCAGTACTTC
V gene: TRBV7-6; D gene: NA; clone size: once; J gene: TRBJ2-1; CDR3 protein: CASSLKYLAPYNEQFF; CDR3 DNA: TGTGCCAGCAGCTTAAAATACCTAGCGCCCTACAATGAGCAGTTCTTC
V gene: TRBV30; D gene: NA; clone size: NA; J gene: TRBJ2-1; CDR3 protein: CAWSTLASYNEQFF; CDR3 DNA: TGTGCCTGGAGTACCTTGGCCTCCTACAATGAGCAGTTCTTC
V gene: TRBV30; D gene: NA; clone size: once; J gene: TRBJ2-1; CDR3 protein: CAWSGFVGRGSYNEQFF; CDR3 DNA: TGTGCCTGGAGTGGCTTTGTAGGACGGGGGTCGTACAATGAGCAGTTCTTC
V gene: TRBV6-1; D gene: TRBD2; clone size: NA; J gene: TRBJ2-1; CDR3 protein: CASSETSGNYNEQFF; CDR3 DNA: TGTGCCAGCAGTGAAACTAGCGGGAATTACAATGAGCAGTTCTTC
V gene: TRBV7-2; D gene: TRBD2; clone size: NA; J gene: TRBJ2-3; CDR3 protein: CASSLIAGGPSTDTQYF; CDR3 DNA: TGTGCCAGCAGCTTAATAGCGGGGGGACCCAGCACAGATACGCAGTATTTT
V gene: TRBV30; D gene: NA; clone size: NA; J gene: TRBJ2-7; CDR3 protein: CAWGRGGGGYEQYF; CDR3 DNA: TGTGCCTGGGGCCGAGGGGGAGGGGGGTACGAGCAGTACTTC
V gene: TRBV6-4; D gene: TRBD2; clone size: NA; J gene: TRBJ2-7; CDR3 protein: CASSELTSGNYEQYF; CDR3 DNA: TGTGCCAGCAGTGAACTGACTAGCGGGAACTACGAGCAGTACTTC
V gene: TRBV6-5; D gene: NA; clone size: NA; J gene: TRBJ2-7; CDR3 protein: CASSSGGPYEQYF; CDR3 DNA: TGTGCCAGCAGCTCCGGGGGTCCCTACGAGCAGTACTTC
V gene: TRBV13; D gene: NA; clone size: NA; J gene: TRBJ2-7; CDR3 protein: CASSSGGWETHSYEQYF; CDR3 DNA: TGTGCCAGCAGCTCAGGAGGGTGGGAGACTCACTCCTACGAGCAGTACTTC
V gene: TRBV5-1; D gene: TRBD1; clone size: NA; J gene: TRBJ2-7; CDR3 protein: CASSLEGGTGGVQYF; CDR3 DNA: TGCGCCAGCAGCTTGGAGGGAGGGACAGGGGGCGTTCAGTACTTC
V gene: TRBV7-9; D gene: TRBD1; clone size: once; J gene: TRBJ2-5; CDR3 protein: CASSIQGARETQYF; CDR3 DNA: TGTGCCAGCAGCATACAGGGGGCCCGGGAGACCCAGTACTTC
V gene: TRBV30; D gene: NA; clone size: NA; J gene: TRBJ2-2; CDR3 protein: CAWSEGYNTGELFF; CDR3 DNA: TGTGCCTGGAGCGAGGGATATAACACCGGGGAGCTGTTTTTT
V gene: TRBV27; D gene: TRBD1; clone size: NA; J gene: TRBJ2-1; CDR3 protein: CASRPGQGAGNEQFF; CDR3 DNA: TGTGCCAGCAGACCGGGACAGGGGGCAGGCAATGAGCAGTTCTTC
V gene: TRBV7-2; D gene: NA; clone size: once; J gene: TRBJ2-3; CDR3 protein: CASSLGPSADTQYF; CDR3 DNA: TGTGCCAGCAGCTTAGGTCCTAGCGCAGATACGCAGTATTTT
V gene: TRBV18; D gene: TRBD1; clone size: NA; J gene: TRBJ1-1; CDR3 protein: CASSPGQGLTEAFF; CDR3 DNA: TGTGCCAGCTCACCAGGACAGGGACTTACCGAAGCTTTCTTT